Listed below are T cell receptor beta chains from one sample, sequenced in a study of blood T cell repertoires in COVID-19. Only in-frame clones appear in the TCRdb table, and some are missing; sequencing was by immunoSEQ multiplex PCR. The sample lists under 300,000 clones; over 75% were seen once. The sequencing input was PBMCs or T cells enriched from blood (not recorded which). The receptors come from a woman between 18 and 29 years old who had recovered from COVID-19. Each CDR3 is given with its conserved first and last residue. D genes are given only for firm matches. Some rows have no size entry. The others give once, few or many, or a class for an expanded clone.

J gene,D gene,V gene,clone size,CDR3 protein,CDR3 DNA
TRBJ1-5,-,TRBV3-1/TRBV3-2,-,CASSQEAGNQPQHF,TGTGCCAGCAGCCAAGAAGCGGGTAATCAGCCCCAGCATTTT
TRBJ2-6,-,TRBV5-1,-,CASSLPAVASGANVLTF,TGCGCCAGCAGCTTGCCGGCCGTAGCCTCGGGGGCCAACGTCCTGACTTTC
TRBJ2-5,-,TRBV5-1,-,CASSLLNGRGQETQYF,TGCGCCAGCAGCCTTTTGAATGGGAGGGGGCAAGAGACCCAGTACTTC
TRBJ1-1,-,TRBV2,-,CASSEIWGRSEAFF,TGTGCCAGCAGTGAAATTTGGGGGCGATCTGAAGCTTTCTTT
TRBJ1-2,TRBD1,TRBV6-5,-,CASSYGQATYGYTF,TGTGCCAGCAGTTACGGACAGGCCACCTATGGCTACACCTTC
TRBJ2-7,TRBD1,TRBV5-1,-,CASSLTGTGGPNYYEQYF,TGCGCCAGCAGCTTGACCGGGACAGGGGGCCCAAATTACTACGAGCAGTACTTC
TRBJ2-3,-,TRBV6-5,-,CASKEGPNTDTQYF,TGTGCCAGCAAGGAGGGCCCGAACACAGATACGCAGTATTTT
TRBJ1-5,-,TRBV28,-,CASSLVGGGDQPQHF,TGTGCCAGCAGTTTAGTTGGGGGGGGCGATCAGCCCCAGCATTTT
TRBJ1-2,-,TRBV10-3,-,CAISGRGDNGYTF,TGTGCCATCAGTGGACGAGGGGACAATGGCTACACCTTC
TRBJ2-7,TRBD2,TRBV11-2,-,CASSLYAGTRQYEQYF,TGTGCCAGCAGCCTTTACGCGGGGACTAGACAGTATGAGCAGTACTTC
TRBJ2-3,-,TRBV12-5,-,CASGYTDTQYF,TGTGCTAGTGGTTATACTGATACGCAGTATTTT
TRBJ2-7,TRBD2,TRBV28,-,CATATSGAYEQYF,TGTGCCACCGCGACTAGCGGGGCCTACGAGCAGTACTTC
TRBJ1-2,-,TRBV4-2,-,CASSQDSLLYGYTF,TGTGCCAGCAGCCAAGATAGCCTCCTCTATGGCTACACCTTC
TRBJ2-7,-,TRBV5-1,-,CASSSYRGLASYEQYF,TGCGCCAGCAGCTCGTACAGGGGACTGGCCTCCTACGAGCAGTACTTC
TRBJ1-1,TRBD1,TRBV2,-,CASILDRAEAFF,TGTGCCAGCATACTTGACAGGGCTGAAGCTTTCTTT
TRBJ1-4,-,TRBV19,-,CASRRQFIGEKLFF,TGTGCCAGTAGGAGACAGTTTATCGGTGAAAAACTGTTTTTT
TRBJ1-5,-,TRBV15,-,CATSYDRHNQPQHF,TGTGCCACCAGCTATGACAGACATAATCAGCCCCAGCATTTT
TRBJ2-5,-,TRBV15,-,CATSREGLQETQYF,TGTGCCACCAGCAGAGAGGGACTGCAAGAGACCCAGTACTTC
TRBJ1-2,TRBD1,TRBV9,-,CASRGTGEGYTF,TGTGCCAGCAGGGGGACAGGGGAAGGCTACACCTTC
TRBJ1-6,TRBD1,TRBV5-1,-,CASSLDRGDNSPLHF,TGCGCCAGCAGCTTGGACAGGGGGGATAATTCACCCCTCCACTTT
TRBJ1-1,-,TRBV5-1,once,CASSSGGGITEAFF,TGCGCCAGCAGCTCTGGAGGAGGGATCACTGAAGCTTTCTTT
TRBJ2-5,TRBD2,TRBV28,-,CASSFNPTSGSPWTQYF,TGTGCCAGCAGTTTCAACCCGACTAGCGGGTCCCCGTGGACCCAGTACTTC
TRBJ2-5,TRBD1,TRBV2,-,CASSADRGRETQYF,TGTGCCAGCAGCGCGGACAGGGGGCGAGAGACCCAGTACTTC
TRBJ1-3,-,TRBV30,-,CAWSVRVAPGDLSGNTIYF,TGTGCCTGGAGTGTAAGAGTAGCCCCGGGGGATCTCTCTGGAAACACCATATATTTT
TRBJ2-3,TRBD2,TRBV19,-,CASSRTSLDTQYF,TGTGCCAGTAGCCGGACTAGCCTAGATACGCAGTATTTT
TRBJ1-2,TRBD1,TRBV12-3/TRBV12-4,-,CASSSGQYGYTF,TGTGCCAGCAGTTCGGGACAGTATGGCTACACCTTC
TRBJ2-5,-,TRBV5-4,once,CASSPRGWGEETQYF,TGTGCCAGCAGCCCTCGGGGGTGGGGGGAAGAGACCCAGTACTTC
TRBJ1-5,TRBD1,TRBV7-8,-,CASSRDREQPQHF,TGTGCCAGCAGCAGAGACAGGGAGCAGCCCCAGCATTTT
TRBJ2-4,-,TRBV3-1/TRBV3-2,-,CASSRTLQASGDIQYF,TGTGCCAGCAGCCGAACCCTACAGGCCTCAGGGGACATTCAGTACTTC
TRBJ1-1,-,TRBV5-4,-,CASSLERGFNTEAFF,TGTGCCAGCAGCTTGGAGAGGGGGTTCAACACTGAAGCTTTCTTT
TRBJ1-1,-,TRBV7-8,-,CASSPGHTNTEAFF,TGTGCCAGCAGCCCGGGACACACAAACACTGAAGCTTTCTTT
TRBJ1-2,-,TRBV12-3/TRBV12-4,-,CASSPDSGGYTF,TGTGCCAGCAGTCCCGATTCAGGGGGCTACACCTTC
TRBJ1-5,-,TRBV19,-,CASSIIKFRTLRVEDQPQHF,TGTGCCAGTAGTATCATTAAATTCAGGACACTCCGGGTTGAGGATCAGCCCCAGCATTTT
TRBJ1-4,TRBD1,TRBV2,-,CASSETGQGFEKLFF,TGTGCCAGCAGTGAAACGGGACAGGGGTTCGAGAAACTGTTTTTT
TRBJ1-5,-,TRBV4-2,few,CASSQDKPGFSNQPQHF,TGTGCCAGCAGCCAAGACAAGCCGGGGTTTTCCAATCAGCCCCAGCATTTT
TRBJ1-2,-,TRBV27,-,CASSLFSGGHNYGYTF,TGTGCCAGCAGTTTATTTTCGGGGGGACACAACTATGGCTACACCTTC
TRBJ1-2,TRBD1,TRBV11-2,-,CASSAIQGAPNYGYTF,TGTGCCAGCAGCGCGATACAGGGGGCTCCGAACTATGGCTACACCTTC
TRBJ2-3,TRBD2,TRBV14,-,CASSQVAGGPDTQYF,TGTGCCAGCAGCCAAGTCGCGGGGGGCCCAGATACGCAGTATTTT
TRBJ2-2,-,TRBV27,-,CASSLRGGELFF,TGTGCCAGCAGTTTACGAGGCGGGGAGCTGTTTTTT
TRBJ2-7,TRBD2,TRBV12-3/TRBV12-4,once,CASSLAAFSEQYF,TGTGCCAGCAGCCTAGCGGCTTTCAGCGAGCAGTACTTC
TRBJ1-1,-,TRBV5-1,-,CASSLVFGGVAEAFF,TGCGCCAGCAGCTTGGTTTTTGGAGGGGTTGCTGAAGCTTTCTTT
TRBJ2-3,TRBD2,TRBV12-5,-,CASGLPGVAGGQLGWDTQYF,TGTGCTAGTGGTTTGCCTGGGGTAGCGGGGGGACAACTTGGGTGGGATACGCAGTATTTT
TRBJ2-2,-,TRBV5-6,once,CASRSAGTGELFF,TGTGCCAGCAGGTCAGCGGGTACCGGGGAGCTGTTTTTT
TRBJ2-1,-,TRBV5-1,-,CASSRDSSSYNEQFF,TGCGCCAGCAGTCGGGACTCGAGCTCCTACAATGAGCAGTTCTTC
TRBJ2-5,TRBD2,TRBV4-2,-,CASSQPSGGSQETQYF,TGTGCCAGCAGCCAACCTAGCGGGGGGAGCCAAGAGACCCAGTACTTC
TRBJ2-3,-,TRBV28,-,CASSSPPGVDTQYF,TGTGCCAGCAGTTCCCCTCCCGGGGTGGATACGCAGTATTTT
TRBJ1-2,TRBD1,TRBV5-1,-,CASSSWTGGYGYTF,TGCGCCAGCAGCTCTTGGACAGGGGGCTATGGCTACACCTTC
TRBJ2-7,-,TRBV20-1,-,CSASYSAYEQYF,TGCAGTGCTAGTTACTCGGCCTACGAGCAGTACTTC
TRBJ2-3,TRBD2,TRBV27,once,CASSLRGLAGSDTQYF,TGTGCCAGCAGTTTAAGGGGACTAGCGGGGTCGGATACGCAGTATTTT
TRBJ2-5,-,TRBV28,-,CASSLFGGQETQYF,TGTGCCAGCAGTTTGTTCGGGGGCCAAGAGACCCAGTACTTC
TRBJ2-5,TRBD2,TRBV11-2,few,CASSLAFGAGAPQYF,TGTGCCAGCAGCTTAGCCTTTGGAGCGGGGGCTCCGCAGTACTTC
TRBJ1-1,-,TRBV6-5,-,CASSPLWGNTEAFF,TGTGCCAGCAGTCCATTGTGGGGCAACACTGAAGCTTTCTTT
TRBJ1-4,TRBD1,TRBV10-3,-,CAISTGVAGEKLFF,TGTGCCATCAGCACAGGGGTCGCGGGTGAAAAACTGTTTTTT
TRBJ1-1,TRBD1,TRBV24-1,-,CATSDSNRGGEAFF,TGTGCCACCAGTGACTCCAACAGGGGGGGGGAGGCTTTCTTT
TRBJ2-7,TRBD1,TRBV7-9,-,CASRFRTGMPYEQYF,TGTGCCAGCAGGTTCAGGACAGGGATGCCCTACGAGCAGTACTTC
TRBJ2-1,TRBD1,TRBV5-1,-,CASSDRQGNEQFF,TGCGCCAGCAGCGATAGACAGGGAAATGAGCAGTTCTTC
TRBJ2-3,-,TRBV5-1,-,CASSLGGVVDTQYF,TGCGCCAGCAGCTTAGGGGGAGTTGTAGATACGCAGTATTTT